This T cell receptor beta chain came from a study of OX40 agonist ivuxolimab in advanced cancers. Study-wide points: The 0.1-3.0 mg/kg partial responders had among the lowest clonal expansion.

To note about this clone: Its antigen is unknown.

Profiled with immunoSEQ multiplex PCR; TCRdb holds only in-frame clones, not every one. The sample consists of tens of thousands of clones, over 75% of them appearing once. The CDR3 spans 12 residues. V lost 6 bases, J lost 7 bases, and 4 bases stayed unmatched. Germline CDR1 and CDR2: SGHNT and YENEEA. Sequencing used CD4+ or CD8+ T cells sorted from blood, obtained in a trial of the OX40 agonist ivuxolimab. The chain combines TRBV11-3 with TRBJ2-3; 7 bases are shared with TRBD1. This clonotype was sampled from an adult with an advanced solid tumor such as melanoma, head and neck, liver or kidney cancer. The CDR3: CASRLTGNTQYF. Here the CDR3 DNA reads TGTGCCAGCAGATTGACAGGGAATACGCAGTATTTT.